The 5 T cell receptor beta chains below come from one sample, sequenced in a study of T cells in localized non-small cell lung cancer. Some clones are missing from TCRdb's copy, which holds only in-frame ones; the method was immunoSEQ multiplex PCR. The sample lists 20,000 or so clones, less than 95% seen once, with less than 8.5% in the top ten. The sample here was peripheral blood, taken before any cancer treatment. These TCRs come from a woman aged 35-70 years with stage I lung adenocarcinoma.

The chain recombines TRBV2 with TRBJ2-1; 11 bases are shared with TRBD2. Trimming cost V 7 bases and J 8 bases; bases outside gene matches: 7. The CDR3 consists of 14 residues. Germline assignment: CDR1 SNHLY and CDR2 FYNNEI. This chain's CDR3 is CASKLAGAIDEQFF. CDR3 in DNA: TGTGCCAGCAAACTAGCGGGAGCTATTGATGAGCAGTTCTTC.

In DNA form, the CDR3 reads TGTGCCAGTAGTATAGAGCGCGGTGAGACCCAGTACTTC. It specifies CASSIERGETQYF. The J gene is TRBJ2-5, the V gene TRBV19; D gene ambiguous. Germline CDR1 and CDR2: LNHDA and SQIVND (reference sequence). The CDR3 consists of 13 residues. Trimming pared 0 bases from V and 5 bases from J, leaving 7 bases between.

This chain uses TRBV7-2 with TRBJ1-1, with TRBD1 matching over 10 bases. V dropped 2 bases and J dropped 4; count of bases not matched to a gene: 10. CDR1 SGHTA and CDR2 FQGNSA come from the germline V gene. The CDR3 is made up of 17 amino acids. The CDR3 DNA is TGTGCCAGCAGCTTATATGGACAGGGGGTTGTTGGCACTGAAGCTTTCTTT. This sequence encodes CASSLYGQGVVGTEAFF.

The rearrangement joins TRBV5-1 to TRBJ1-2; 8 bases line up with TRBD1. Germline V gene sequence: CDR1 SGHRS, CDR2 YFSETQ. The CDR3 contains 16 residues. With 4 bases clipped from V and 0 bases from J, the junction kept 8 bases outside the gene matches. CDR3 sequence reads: CASSRGQASSNYGYTF. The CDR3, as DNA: TGCGCCAGCAGCCGGGGACAGGCCTCTTCTAACTATGGCTACACCTTC.

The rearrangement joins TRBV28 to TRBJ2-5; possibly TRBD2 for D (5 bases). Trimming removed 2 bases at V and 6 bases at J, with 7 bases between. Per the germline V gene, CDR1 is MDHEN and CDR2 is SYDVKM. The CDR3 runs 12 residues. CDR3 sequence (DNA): TGTGCCAGCAGTTTACGGGGAAAGACCCAGTACTTC. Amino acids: CASSLRGKTQYF. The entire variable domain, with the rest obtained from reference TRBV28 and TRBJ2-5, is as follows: DVKVTQSSRYLVKRTGEKVFLECVQDMDHENMFWYRQDPGLGLRLIYFSYDVKMKEKGDIPEGYSVSREKKERFSLILESASTNQTSMYLCASSLRGKTQYFGPGTRLLVL.